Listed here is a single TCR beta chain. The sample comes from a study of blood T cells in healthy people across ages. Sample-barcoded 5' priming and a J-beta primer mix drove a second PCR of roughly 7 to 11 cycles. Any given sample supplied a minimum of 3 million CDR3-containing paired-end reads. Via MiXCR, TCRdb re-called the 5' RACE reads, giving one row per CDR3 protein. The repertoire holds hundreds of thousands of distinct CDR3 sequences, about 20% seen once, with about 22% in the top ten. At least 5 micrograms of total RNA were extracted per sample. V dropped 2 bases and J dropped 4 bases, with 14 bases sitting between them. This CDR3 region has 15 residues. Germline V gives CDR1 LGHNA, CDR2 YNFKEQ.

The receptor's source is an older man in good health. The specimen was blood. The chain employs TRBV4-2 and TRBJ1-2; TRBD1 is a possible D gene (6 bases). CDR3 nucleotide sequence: TGTGCCAGCAGCCAAAACCAACAGGGCTTCTATGGCTACACCTTC. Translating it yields CASSQNQQGFYGYTF.